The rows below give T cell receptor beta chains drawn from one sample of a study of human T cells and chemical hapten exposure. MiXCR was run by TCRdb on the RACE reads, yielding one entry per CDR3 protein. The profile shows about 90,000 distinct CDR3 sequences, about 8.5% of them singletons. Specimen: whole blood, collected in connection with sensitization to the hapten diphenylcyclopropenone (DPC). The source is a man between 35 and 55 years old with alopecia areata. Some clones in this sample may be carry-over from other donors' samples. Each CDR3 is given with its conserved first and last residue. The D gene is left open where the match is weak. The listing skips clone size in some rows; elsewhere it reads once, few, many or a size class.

cdr3_nt: TGTGCCAGCAGCGAGGACGGAGCTAACTATGGCTACACCTTC
cdr3_aa: CASSEDGANYGYTF
clone_size: .
cdr3_length: 14
j_call: TRBJ1-2
v_call: TRBV7-6
d_call: .

cdr3_nt: TGTGCCAGCAGGAGGACTAGCGCCTACGAGCAGTACTTC
cdr3_aa: CASRRTSAYEQYF
clone_size: many
cdr3_length: 13
j_call: TRBJ2-7
v_call: TRBV12-3/TRBV12-4
d_call: TRBD2

cdr3_nt: TGCAGCGTTGTGGCTAGCGGCTACGAGCAGTACTTC
cdr3_aa: CSVVASGYEQYF
clone_size: .
cdr3_length: 12
j_call: TRBJ2-7
v_call: TRBV29-1
d_call: TRBD2

cdr3_nt: TGTGCCAGCCGGGAAGGTAGCGCGAAAGAGACCCAGTACTTC
cdr3_aa: CASREGSAKETQYF
clone_size: many
cdr3_length: 14
j_call: TRBJ2-5
v_call: TRBV6-2/TRBV6-3
d_call: .

cdr3_nt: TGTGCCAGCAGCCCGGGGACGGTTGAAGCTTTCTTT
cdr3_aa: CASSPGTVEAFF
clone_size: .
cdr3_length: 12
j_call: TRBJ1-1
v_call: TRBV14
d_call: .

cdr3_nt: TGTGCCAGCAGTGACGTGAACTGGTACTTC
cdr3_aa: CASSDVNWYF
clone_size: many
cdr3_length: 10
j_call: TRBJ2-7
v_call: TRBV28
d_call: .

cdr3_nt: TGTGCCAGCAGCTCCCCGATAGCGGGCTTCACAGATACGCAGTATTTT
cdr3_aa: CASSSPIAGFTDTQYF
clone_size: few
cdr3_length: 16
j_call: TRBJ2-3
v_call: TRBV7-2
d_call: TRBD2

cdr3_nt: TGTGCCTGGAGTGTACAATCGGGACTCACAGATACGCAGTATTTT
cdr3_aa: CAWSVQSGLTDTQYF
clone_size: .
cdr3_length: 15
j_call: TRBJ2-3
v_call: TRBV30
d_call: .

cdr3_nt: TGTGCCAGCAGCTTAGATCCCCTAGCGGAATACACAGATACGCAGTATTTT
cdr3_aa: CASSLDPLAEYTDTQYF
clone_size: .
cdr3_length: 17
j_call: TRBJ2-3
v_call: TRBV11-3
d_call: TRBD2

cdr3_nt: TGCGCCAGCAGCGGGGTCGGACAGGGGGCTGGCGAGCAGTACTTC
cdr3_aa: CASSGVGQGAGEQYF
clone_size: few
cdr3_length: 15
j_call: TRBJ2-7
v_call: TRBV5-1
d_call: TRBD1

cdr3_nt: TGTGCCAGCAGTCGGAAGTGGACAGGGGGGGATGGAGCTTTCTTT
cdr3_aa: CASSRKWTGGDGAFF
clone_size: few
cdr3_length: 15
j_call: TRBJ1-1
v_call: TRBV6-2/TRBV6-3
d_call: TRBD1

cdr3_nt: TGTGCCAGCAGCTACGCGGGCTACAATGAGCAGTTCTTC
cdr3_aa: CASSYAGYNEQFF
clone_size: .
cdr3_length: 13
j_call: TRBJ2-1
v_call: TRBV7-3
d_call: .

cdr3_nt: TGTGCCTGGAACCAAGCGGTGAACACCGGGGAGCTGTTTTTT
cdr3_aa: CAWNQAVNTGELFF
clone_size: many
cdr3_length: 14
j_call: TRBJ2-2
v_call: TRBV30
d_call: .

cdr3_nt: TGTGCCAGCAGTTTCGCCCACCGCGATGAGCAGTTCTTC
cdr3_aa: CASSFAHRDEQFF
clone_size: .
cdr3_length: 13
j_call: TRBJ2-1
v_call: TRBV28
d_call: .

cdr3_nt: TGTGCCAGCAGTTTAGTCCTTTCTCTAGCGGGAGAGGGAAAAGATACGCAGTATTTT
cdr3_aa: CASSLVLSLAGEGKDTQYF
clone_size: few
cdr3_length: 19
j_call: TRBJ2-3
v_call: TRBV28
d_call: TRBD2

cdr3_nt: TGTGCCAGTAGTATCCCCCGCGAGCAGTACTTC
cdr3_aa: CASSIPREQYF
clone_size: few
cdr3_length: 11
j_call: TRBJ2-7
v_call: TRBV19
d_call: .